This T cell receptor (beta chain) was profiled in a study of cytomegalovirus exposure and HLA in healthy donors. 60 Vbeta and 13 Jbeta primers were used in PCR. Generated by immunoSEQ multiplex PCR, the TCRdb table keeps only in-frame clones and is missing some. The sample data list 150,000 to 200,000 clones. J was trimmed by 9 bases and V by 5 bases; bases with no gene match: 8. Germline CDR1 and CDR2: SQVTM and ANQGSEA. The CDR3 runs to 13 residues. V is TRBV29-1 and J is TRBJ2-4, with 9 bases that match TRBD1. The sequence derives from a man under 40 in good health and CMV-seronegative. Sample: PBMCs. The CDR3 DNA sequence: TGCAGCGTTCAAAGGGGACAGGGTGGCATTCAGTACTTC. It is translated as CSVQRGQGGIQYF.